The 15 T cell receptor beta chains below were found in one sample sequenced in a study of blood T cell repertoires in COVID-19. The protocol was immunoSEQ multiplex PCR, while the TCRdb copy is restricted to in-frame clones and leaves out a portion. Of approximately 260,000 clones listed, 80% to 90% were seen once; the top ten hold 6.6%. Sequencing used PBMCs or T cells enriched from blood (not recorded which). Receptors were obtained from a woman in her forties or fifties who had been exposed to COVID-19.

The CDR3 is CASSTGTARTEAFF. DNA of the CDR3: TGTGCCAGTAGCACCGGGACAGCCCGCACTGAAGCTTTCTTT. The chain carries TRBV19 and TRBJ1-1; TRBD1 matches at 7 bases. This CDR3 has 14 residues. The germline V gene has CDR1 LNHDA and CDR2 SQIVND (reference sequence). The V segment lost 6 bases and the J segment 4 bases; nucleotides outside the gene matches: 8.

This rearrangement joins TRBV28 to TRBJ1-5, with D unclear. Between the trimmed V and J ends, which lost 3 bases and 2 bases, there was a span of 8 bases. CDR1 and CDR2 (germline): MDHEN, SYDVKM. This CDR3 is built from 14 residues. DNA of the CDR3: TGTGCCAGCAGTTTTAGAGGCCGCAATCAGCCCCAGCATTTT. Protein sequence: CASSFRGRNQPQHF.

This chain uses TRBV7-2 with TRBJ2-7; no firm D call. This CDR3 is 15 amino acids long. V lost 1 base and J lost 0, with 10 bases in between. The germline V gene encodes CDR1 SGHTA and CDR2 FQGNSA. CDR3: CASSLGTVTSYEQYF. The CDR3 DNA follows: TGTGCCAGCAGCTTAGGAACGGTAACCTCCTACGAGCAGTACTTC.

This chain uses TRBV21-1 with TRBJ2-7; the table calls TRBD2, which could not be checked here. TRBV21-1 is termed a pseudogene. This CDR3 is 12 amino acids long. As DNA, the CDR3 is TGTGCCAGCAGCGCTCGGGGATACGAGCAGTACTTC. This codes for CASSARGYEQYF.

V is TRBV27 and J is TRBJ2-1, with 10 positions matching TRBD1. The CDR3 is 14 residues long. The J segment lost 2 bases and the V segment lost 8 bases, leaving 3 bases of the junction unmatched. Per the germline V gene, CDR1 is MNHEY and CDR2 is SMNVEV (reference sequence). CDR3 region: CASADRGAYNEQFF. For the CDR3, the DNA is TGTGCCAGCGCGGACAGGGGGGCCTACAATGAGCAGTTCTTC.

The chain links TRBV11-2 to TRBJ1-2, with D unresolved. The CDR3 spans 15 residues. Looked up from germline, CDR1 is SGHAT and CDR2 is FQNNGV. The V and J ends lost 1 base and 7 bases respectively, with 16 bases between them. CDR3 amino acids: CASSLGPALSGGYTF. In nucleotides, the CDR3 is TGTGCCAGCAGCTTAGGACCCGCTTTATCGGGTGGCTACACCTTC.

The DNA for the CDR3 is TGTGCCAGCAGCCATTCGTCCCACACTGAAGCTTTCTTT. It specifies CASSHSSHTEAFF. The genes are TRBV14 and TRBJ1-1; D is undetermined. Deletions cut 3 bases from V and 3 bases from J, with 8 bases between. Germline CDR1 is SGHDN and CDR2 is FVKESK. The CDR3 spans 13 residues.

The chain employs TRBV18 and TRBJ2-3; 7 bases align to TRBD2. The length of the CDR3 is 16 residues. The ends lost 0 bases at V and 5 bases at J; junction bases unmatched: 8. Germline V gives CDR1 KGHSH, CDR2 LQKENI. CDR3 coding DNA: TGTGCCAGCTCACCACCGGACCAGCGGGGTGGAGATACGCAGTATTTT. Translating it yields CASSPPDQRGGDTQYF.

The chain is built from TRBV19 and TRBJ1-5, with D perhaps matching TRBD1 (6 bases). The germline gives CDR1 LNHDA, CDR2 SQIVND (reference sequence). The CDR3 totals 17 residues. With 2 bases removed from V and 3 bases from J, the gap between germline ends came to 17 bases. Here the CDR3 reads CASSILGHPVSNQPQHF. The CDR3 DNA is TGTGCCAGTAGTATACTGGGACATCCAGTCTCCAATCAGCCCCAGCATTTT.

This chain links TRBV19 with TRBJ1-2; the D gene is possibly TRBD1 (5 bases). This CDR3 is built from 13 residues. Germline V gene data show CDR1 as LNHDA and CDR2 as SQIVND (reference sequence). Trimming removed 5 bases from V and 2 bases from J, with 9 bases in between. The CDR3 nucleotides read TGTGCCAGTAGTGCCAGGGAAAACTATGGCTACACCTTC. Its protein is CASSARENYGYTF.

This chain links TRBV6-5 with TRBJ1-6, with 9 bases matching TRBD1. The V segment lost 0 bases and the J segment 9 bases; nucleotides outside the gene matches: 6. The CDR3 has 16 amino acids. CDR1 is MNHEY and CDR2 is SVGAGI in the germline V gene. Here the CDR3 DNA reads TGTGCCAGCAGTTACTCGTCGACAGGGGGAGGTTCACCCCTCCACTTT. It encodes CASSYSSTGGGSPLHF.

V usage is TRBV6-2 or TRBV6-3 and J usage is TRBJ2-2; 10 bases agree with TRBD2. Germline V CDR1 and CDR2: MNHEY, SVGEGT. The CDR3 has 17 residues. V trimming: 2 bases; J trimming: 5 bases; junction bases outside the gene matches: 8. The DNA of the CDR3 is TGTGCCAGCAGTTACGGCTTCGGAGCGGGGGGGACCGGGGAGCTGTTTTTT. This codes for CASSYGFGAGGTGELFF.

The rearrangement links TRBV27 to TRBJ2-3; 7 bases agree with TRBD1. V shed 2 bases, J shed 2 bases, and the junction held 13 bases outside the gene matches. From germline, CDR1 is MNHEY and CDR2 SMNVEV (reference sequence). The CDR3 is 18 residues long. CDR3 nucleotides: TGTGCCAGCAGTTTAAGTACGGTGTCTGGGACAGTCACAGATACGCAGTATTTT. It encodes CASSLSTVSGTVTDTQYF.

The genes are TRBV15 and TRBJ2-7; 9 bases are shared with TRBD1. CDR1 and CDR2 (germline): LNHNV, YYDKDF (reference sequence). The CDR3 sequence is 16 residues long. J gave up 6 bases and V 1 base, and 10 bases lay outside the gene matches. CDR3 protein: CATSRVGQGKRGEQYF. CDR3 coding DNA: TGTGCCACCAGCAGAGTCGGACAGGGGAAAAGGGGCGAGCAGTACTTC. The full variable domain, with the rest looked up from reference TRBV15 and TRBJ2-7, is DAMVIQNPRYQVTQFGKPVTLSCSQTLNHNVMYWYQQKSSQAPKLLFHYYDKDFNNEADTPDNFQSRRPNTSFCFLDIRSPGLGDTAMYLCATSRVGQGKRGEQYFGPGTRLTVT.

The chain employs TRBV5-5 and TRBJ2-7; D is possibly TRBD1 (7 bases). V was pared by 4 bases and J by 3 bases, with 17 bases between. Germline assignment: CDR1 SGHKS and CDR2 YYEKEE (reference sequence). The CDR3 sequence is 15 residues long. As DNA, the CDR3 is TGTGCCAGCAGCCCCACACCAGGGGGAGGCTACGAGCAGTACTTC. This sequence encodes CASSPTPGGGYEQYF.